This TCR beta chain comes out of a study of Graves' ophthalmopathy and Graves' hyperthyroidism. Study-wide results and caveats: Distinction of ophthalmopathy from stable hyperthyroidism by a 13-signature model reached nearly 90% sensitivity and more than 65% specificity.

Exclusion covered patients with other autoimmune diseases or uncontrolled infections (as well as pregnancy or lactation). It was on clinical symptoms, serum thyroxine, TRAb, thyroid ultrasound and orbital computed tomography that diagnosis relied. A roughly 9.1 ml volume of fresh peripheral blood provided the PBMCs. RNA transcripts provided the template for amplifying TCR beta CDR3 regions. First-round RT-PCR with HTBI primers preceded a second-round multiplex PCR. TCRdb redid the calling of the multiplex PCR reads with MiXCR, one entry per CDR3 protein. The table shows more than 150,000 distinct CDR3 sequences, with 30% to 45% occurring only once. This clonotype was detected ten times or more. The antigen is unknown. Sequences were obtained from peripheral blood. The TCR sequence derives from a woman aged 40 to 50 with Graves' ophthalmopathy.

The CDR3 is CASSVAINQETQYF. CDR3 bases: TGTGCCAGCTCAGTGGCAATCAACCAAGAGACCCAGTACTTC. The chain uses TRBV18 and TRBJ2-5; D is undetermined. V was clipped by 5 bases and J by 0 bases, with 10 bases between them. Germline assignment: CDR1 KGHSH and CDR2 LQKENI. This CDR3 has 14 residues. Full variable domain (missing parts from reference TRBV18 and TRBJ2-5): NAGVMQNPRHLVRRRGQEARLRCSPMKGHSHVYWYRQLPEEGLKFMVYLQKENIIDESGMPKERFSAEFPKEGPSILRIQQVVRGDSAAYFCASSVAINQETQYFGPGTRLLVL.